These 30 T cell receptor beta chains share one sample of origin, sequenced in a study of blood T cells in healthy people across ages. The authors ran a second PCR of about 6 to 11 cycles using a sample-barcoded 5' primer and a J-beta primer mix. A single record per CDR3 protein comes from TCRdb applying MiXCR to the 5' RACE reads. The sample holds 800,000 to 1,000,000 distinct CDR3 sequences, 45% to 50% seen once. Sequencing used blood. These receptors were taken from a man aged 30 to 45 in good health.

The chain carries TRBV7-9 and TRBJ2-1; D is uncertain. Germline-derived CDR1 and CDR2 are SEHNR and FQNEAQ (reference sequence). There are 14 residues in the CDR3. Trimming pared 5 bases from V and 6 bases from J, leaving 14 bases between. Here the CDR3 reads CASSPRVKFNEQFF. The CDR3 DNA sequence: TGTGCCAGCAGCCCCCGGGTTAAGTTCAATGAGCAGTTCTTC.

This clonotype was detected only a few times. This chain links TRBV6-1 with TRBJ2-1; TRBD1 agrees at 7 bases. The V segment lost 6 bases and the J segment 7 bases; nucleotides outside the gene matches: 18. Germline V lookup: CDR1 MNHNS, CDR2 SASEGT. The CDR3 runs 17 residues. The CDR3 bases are TGTGCCAGCAGCGTGTCTAGACAGGGTGGACTGAATAATGAGCAGTTCTTC. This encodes CASSVSRQGGLNNEQFF.

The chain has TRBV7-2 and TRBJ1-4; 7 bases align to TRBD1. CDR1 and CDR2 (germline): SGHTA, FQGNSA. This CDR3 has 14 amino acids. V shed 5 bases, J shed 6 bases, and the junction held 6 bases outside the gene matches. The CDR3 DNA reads TGTGCCAGCAGCCCGCGGGACAGATATGAAAAACTGTTTTTT. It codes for CASSPRDRYEKLFF. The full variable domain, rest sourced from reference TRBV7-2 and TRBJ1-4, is GAGVSQSPSNKVTEKGKDVELRCDPISGHTALYWYRQSLGQGLEFLIYFQGNSAPDKSGLPSDRFSAERTGGSVSTLTIQRTQQEDSAVYLCASSPRDRYEKLFFGSGTQLSVL.

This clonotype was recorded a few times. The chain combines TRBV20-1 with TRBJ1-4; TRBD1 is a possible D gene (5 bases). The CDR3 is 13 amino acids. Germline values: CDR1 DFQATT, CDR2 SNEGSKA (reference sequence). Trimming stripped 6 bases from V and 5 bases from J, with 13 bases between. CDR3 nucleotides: TGCAGTGCCCCAGACCAGGGAAATGAAAAACTGTTTTTT. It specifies CSAPDQGNEKLFF.

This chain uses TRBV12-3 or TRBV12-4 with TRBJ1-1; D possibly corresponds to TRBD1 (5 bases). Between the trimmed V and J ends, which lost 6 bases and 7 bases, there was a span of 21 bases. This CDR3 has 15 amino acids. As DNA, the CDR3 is TGTGCCAGCAGGGGGAAAGGGACCGCTGTTCTTGAAGCTTTCTTT. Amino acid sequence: CASRGKGTAVLEAFF.

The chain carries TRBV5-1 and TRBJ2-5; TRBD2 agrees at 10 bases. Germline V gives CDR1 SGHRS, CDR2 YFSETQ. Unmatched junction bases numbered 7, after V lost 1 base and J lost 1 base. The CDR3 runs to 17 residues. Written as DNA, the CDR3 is TGCGCCAGCAGCTTGAACCAACTAGCGGGGTTCCAAGAGACCCAGTACTTC. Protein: CASSLNQLAGFQETQYF.

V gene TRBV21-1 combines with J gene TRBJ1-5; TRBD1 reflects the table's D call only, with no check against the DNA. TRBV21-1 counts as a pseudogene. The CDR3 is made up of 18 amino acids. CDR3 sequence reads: CASSPPWAGGRSNQPQHF. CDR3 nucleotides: TGTGCCAGCAGCCCTCCTTGGGCAGGGGGCCGTAGTAATCAGCCCCAGCATTTT.

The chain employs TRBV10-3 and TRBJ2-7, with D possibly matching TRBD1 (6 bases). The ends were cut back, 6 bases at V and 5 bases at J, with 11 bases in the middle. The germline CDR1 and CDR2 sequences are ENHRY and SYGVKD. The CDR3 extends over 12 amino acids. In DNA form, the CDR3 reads TGTGCCATCAGCCGGGACAATAACGAGCAGTACTTC. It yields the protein CAISRDNNEQYF.

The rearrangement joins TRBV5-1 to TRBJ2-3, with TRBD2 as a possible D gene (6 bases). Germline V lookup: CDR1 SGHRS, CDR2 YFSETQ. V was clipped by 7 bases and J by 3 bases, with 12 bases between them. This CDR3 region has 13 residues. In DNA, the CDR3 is TGCGCCAGCGGGGGGACGGAAACAGATACGCAGTATTTT. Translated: CASGGTETDTQYF.

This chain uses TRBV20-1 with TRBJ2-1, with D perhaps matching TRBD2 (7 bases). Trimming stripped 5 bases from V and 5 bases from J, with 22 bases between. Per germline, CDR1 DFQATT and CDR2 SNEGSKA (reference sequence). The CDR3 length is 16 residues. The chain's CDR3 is CSAGLAGAGAHNEQFF. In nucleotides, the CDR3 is TGCAGTGCTGGTCTGGCGGGGGCCGGAGCTCACAATGAGCAGTTCTTC.

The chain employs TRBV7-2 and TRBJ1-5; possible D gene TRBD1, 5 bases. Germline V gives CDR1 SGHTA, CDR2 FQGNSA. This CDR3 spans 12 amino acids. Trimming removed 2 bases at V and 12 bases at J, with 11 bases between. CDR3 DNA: TGTGCCAGCAGCTTACCAGGGTTGAGCCAGCATTTT. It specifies CASSLPGLSQHF. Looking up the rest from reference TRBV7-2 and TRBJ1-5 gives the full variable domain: GAGVSQSPSNKVTEKGKDVELRCDPISGHTALYWYRQSLGQGLEFLIYFQGNSAPDKSGLPSDRFSAERTGGSVSTLTIQRTQQEDSAVYLCASSLPGLSQHFGDGTRLSIL.

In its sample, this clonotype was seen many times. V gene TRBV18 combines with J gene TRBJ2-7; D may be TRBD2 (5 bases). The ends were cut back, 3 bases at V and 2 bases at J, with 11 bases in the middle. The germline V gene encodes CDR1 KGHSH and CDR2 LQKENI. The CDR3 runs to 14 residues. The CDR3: CASSPPSGTYEQYF. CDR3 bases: TGTGCCAGCTCACCCCCCTCCGGGACCTACGAGCAGTACTTC.

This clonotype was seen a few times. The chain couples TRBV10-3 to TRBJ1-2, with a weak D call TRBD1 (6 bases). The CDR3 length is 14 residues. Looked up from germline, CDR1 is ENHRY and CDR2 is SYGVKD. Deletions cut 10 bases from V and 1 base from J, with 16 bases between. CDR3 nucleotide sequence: TGTGCCACCCGACAGGAGAGGAATAACTATGGCTACACCTTC. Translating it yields CATRQERNNYGYTF.

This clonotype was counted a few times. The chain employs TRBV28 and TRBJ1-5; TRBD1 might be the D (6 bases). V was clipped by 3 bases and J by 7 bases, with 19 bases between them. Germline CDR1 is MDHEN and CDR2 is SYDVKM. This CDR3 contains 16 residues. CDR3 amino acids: CASSFNRVVMRQPQHF. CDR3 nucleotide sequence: TGTGCCAGCAGTTTTAACAGGGTGGTTATGCGCCAGCCCCAGCATTTT.

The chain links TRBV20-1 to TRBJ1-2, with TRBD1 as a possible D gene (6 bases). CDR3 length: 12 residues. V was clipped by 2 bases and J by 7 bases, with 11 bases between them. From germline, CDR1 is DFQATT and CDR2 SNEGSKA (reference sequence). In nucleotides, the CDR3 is TGCAGTGCTAGACAGGGGCGGGGTGGCTACACCTTC. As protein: CSARQGRGGYTF.

The CDR3: CASCSGPGTDTQYF. CDR3 bases: TGTGCCAGCTGTAGCGGGCCCGGCACAGATACGCAGTATTTT. The rearrangement joins TRBV28 to TRBJ2-3; 7 positions match TRBD2. Unmatched junction bases numbered 6, after V lost 8 bases and J lost 1 base. This CDR3 region has 14 residues. Germline V CDR1 and CDR2: MDHEN, SYDVKM.

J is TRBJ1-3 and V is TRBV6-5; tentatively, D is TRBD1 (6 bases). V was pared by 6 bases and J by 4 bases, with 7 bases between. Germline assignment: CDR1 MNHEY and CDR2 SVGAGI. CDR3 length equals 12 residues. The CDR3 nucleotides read TGTGCCAGCAGCCAGGGGGGAAACACCATATATTTT. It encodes CASSQGGNTIYF.

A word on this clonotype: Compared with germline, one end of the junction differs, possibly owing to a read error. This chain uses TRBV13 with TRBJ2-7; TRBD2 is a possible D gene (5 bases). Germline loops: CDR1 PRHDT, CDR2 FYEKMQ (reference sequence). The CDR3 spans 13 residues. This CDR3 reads CAGSAGISYEQYF. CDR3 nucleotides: TGTGCCGGCAGCGCGGGTATCTCCTACGAGCAGTACTTC.

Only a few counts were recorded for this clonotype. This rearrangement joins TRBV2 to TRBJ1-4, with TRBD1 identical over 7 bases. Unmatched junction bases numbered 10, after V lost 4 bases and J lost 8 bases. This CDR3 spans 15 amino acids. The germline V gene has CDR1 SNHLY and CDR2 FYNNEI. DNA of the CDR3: TGTGCCAGCAGTGGATCGACAGGGAGGTCCGAAAAACTGTTTTTT. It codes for CASSGSTGRSEKLFF.

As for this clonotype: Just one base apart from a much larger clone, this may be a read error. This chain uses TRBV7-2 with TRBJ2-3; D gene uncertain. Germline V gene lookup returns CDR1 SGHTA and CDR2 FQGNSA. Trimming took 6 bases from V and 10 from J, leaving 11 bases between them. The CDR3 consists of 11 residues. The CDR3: CASSQRRAQYF. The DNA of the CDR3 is TGTGCCAGCAGTCAGAGACGAGCGCAGTATTTT.

DNA of the CDR3: TGCAGTGCTTCTAGCGGGGGGGCCCGAGATACGCAGTATTTT. Translation gives CSASSGGARDTQYF. The chain employs TRBV20-1 and TRBJ2-3; 12 bases map to TRBD2. CDR1 is DFQATT and CDR2 is SNEGSKA in the germline V gene (reference sequence). The CDR3 runs 14 residues. Trimming cost V 5 bases and J 5 bases; bases outside gene matches: 5.

The CDR3 sequence is CASSWRGPKEQYF. The CDR3 DNA reads TGCGCCAGCAGTTGGAGGGGGCCCAAGGAGCAGTACTTC. The chain couples TRBV5-1 to TRBJ2-7; tentative D call: TRBD1 (7 bases). The germline V and J ends were trimmed by 5 bases and 7 bases, with 16 bases remaining between them. This CDR3 is built from 13 residues. Germline lookup yields CDR1 SGHRS and CDR2 YFSETQ.

CDR3 protein: CASSPRALENYEQYF. The CDR3 DNA sequence: TGTGCCAGCAGTCCTAGAGCCCTGGAGAACTACGAGCAGTACTTC. The chain recombines TRBV27 with TRBJ2-7; D unresolved. V was clipped by 5 bases and J by 3 bases, with 17 bases between them. This CDR3 contains 15 residues. The germline gives CDR1 MNHEY, CDR2 SMNVEV (reference sequence).

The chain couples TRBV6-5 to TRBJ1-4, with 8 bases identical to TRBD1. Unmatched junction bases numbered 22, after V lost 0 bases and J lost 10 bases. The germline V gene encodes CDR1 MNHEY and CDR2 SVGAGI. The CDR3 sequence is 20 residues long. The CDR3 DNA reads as TGTGCCAGCAGTTACTCCCAACCCTCCCGCCGGGACAGGATCTCTAGAAAACTGTTTTTT. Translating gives CASSYSQPSRRDRISRKLFF.

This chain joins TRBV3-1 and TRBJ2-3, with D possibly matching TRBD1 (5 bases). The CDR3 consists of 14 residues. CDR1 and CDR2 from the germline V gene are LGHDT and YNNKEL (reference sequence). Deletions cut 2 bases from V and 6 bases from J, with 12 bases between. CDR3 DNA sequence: TGTGCCAGCAGCCAACCCAGGGTCAAGGATACGCAGTATTTT. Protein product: CASSQPRVKDTQYF.

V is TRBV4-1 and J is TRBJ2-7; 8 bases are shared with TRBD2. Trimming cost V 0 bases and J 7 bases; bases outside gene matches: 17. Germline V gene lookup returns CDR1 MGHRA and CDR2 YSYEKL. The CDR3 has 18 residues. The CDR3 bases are TGCGCCAGCAGCCAAGATTACAGCGGGGGCTTTTCGTACAATGAGCAGTACTTC. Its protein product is CASSQDYSGGFSYNEQYF.

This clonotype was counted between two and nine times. CDR3 coding DNA: TGTGCCAGCAGCGGACTGTATAGCAATCAGCCCCAGCATTTT. It encodes CASSGLYSNQPQHF. The chain couples TRBV27 to TRBJ1-5, with D uncertain. Trimming pared 6 bases from V and 0 bases from J, leaving 9 bases between. This CDR3 region has 14 residues. Germline CDR1 reads MNHEY; CDR2 reads SMNVEV (reference sequence).

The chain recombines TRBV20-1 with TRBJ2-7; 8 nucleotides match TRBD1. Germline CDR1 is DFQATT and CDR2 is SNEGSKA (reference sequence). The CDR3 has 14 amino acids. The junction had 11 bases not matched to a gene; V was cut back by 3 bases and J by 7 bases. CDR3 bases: TGCAGTGCTAGCAGTAGTCAGGGGGCGAGGGAGCAGTACTTC. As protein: CSASSSQGAREQYF.

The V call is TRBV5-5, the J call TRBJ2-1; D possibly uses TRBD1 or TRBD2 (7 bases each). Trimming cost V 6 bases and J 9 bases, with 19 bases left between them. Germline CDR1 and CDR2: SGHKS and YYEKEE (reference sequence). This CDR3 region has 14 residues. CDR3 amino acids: CASTQGGGHGEQFF. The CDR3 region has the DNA TGTGCCAGCACCCAGGGGGGGGGCCACGGTGAGCAGTTCTTC.

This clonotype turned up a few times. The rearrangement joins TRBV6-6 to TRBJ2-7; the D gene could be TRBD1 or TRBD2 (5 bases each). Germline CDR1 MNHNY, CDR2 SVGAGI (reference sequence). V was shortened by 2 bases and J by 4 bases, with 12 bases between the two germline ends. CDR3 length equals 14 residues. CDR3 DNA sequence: TGTGCCAGCAGTTACACCCGGGACCCTTACGAGCAGTACTTC. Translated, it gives CASSYTRDPYEQYF.